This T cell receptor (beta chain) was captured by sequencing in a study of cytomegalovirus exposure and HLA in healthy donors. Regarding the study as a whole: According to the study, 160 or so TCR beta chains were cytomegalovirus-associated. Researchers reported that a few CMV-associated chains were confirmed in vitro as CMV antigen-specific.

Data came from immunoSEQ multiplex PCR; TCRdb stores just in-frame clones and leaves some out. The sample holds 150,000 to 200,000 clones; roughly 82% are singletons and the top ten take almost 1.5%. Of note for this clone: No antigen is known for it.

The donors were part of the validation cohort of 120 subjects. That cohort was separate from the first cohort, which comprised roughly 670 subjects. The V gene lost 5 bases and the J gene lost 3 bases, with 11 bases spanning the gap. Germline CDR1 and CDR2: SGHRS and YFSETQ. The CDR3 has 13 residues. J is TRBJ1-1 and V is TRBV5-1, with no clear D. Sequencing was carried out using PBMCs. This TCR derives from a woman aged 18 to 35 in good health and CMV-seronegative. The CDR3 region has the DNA TGCGCCAGCAGGAAAGGGAGTGACACTGAAGCTTTCTTT. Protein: CASRKGSDTEAFF.